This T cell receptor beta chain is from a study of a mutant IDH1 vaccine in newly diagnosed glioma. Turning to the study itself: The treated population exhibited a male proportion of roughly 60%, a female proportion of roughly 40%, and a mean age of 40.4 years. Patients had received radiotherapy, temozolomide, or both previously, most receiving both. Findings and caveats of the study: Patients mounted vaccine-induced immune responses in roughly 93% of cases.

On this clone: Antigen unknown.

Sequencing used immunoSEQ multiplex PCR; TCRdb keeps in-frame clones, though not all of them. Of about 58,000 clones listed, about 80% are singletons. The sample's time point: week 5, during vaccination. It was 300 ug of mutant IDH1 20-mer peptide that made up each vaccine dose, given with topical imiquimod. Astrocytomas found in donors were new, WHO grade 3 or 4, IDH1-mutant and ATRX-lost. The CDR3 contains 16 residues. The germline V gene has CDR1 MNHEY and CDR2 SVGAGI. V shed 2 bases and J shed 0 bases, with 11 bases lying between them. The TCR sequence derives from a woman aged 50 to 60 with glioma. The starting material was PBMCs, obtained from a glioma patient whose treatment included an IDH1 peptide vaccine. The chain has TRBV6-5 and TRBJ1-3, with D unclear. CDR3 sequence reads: CASSYLAGSSGNTIYF. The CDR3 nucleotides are TGTGCCAGCAGTTACCTTGCCGGGAGCTCTGGAAACACCATATATTTT.